The clone carrying this TCR beta chain was seen only once. Its cognate antigen is unknown. This sample was taken from a study of OX40 agonist ivuxolimab in advanced cancers. General observations from the study: The study observed clonal expansion of CD4+ and CD8+ blood T cells by week 6 at 0.1 to 3.0 mg/kg.

Data came from immunoSEQ multiplex PCR; TCRdb stores just in-frame clones and leaves some out. In the table there are approximately 90,000 clones, around nine tenths of which are singletons. V was clipped by 2 bases and J by 4 bases, with 12 bases between them. Per the germline V gene, CDR1 is GTSNPN and CDR2 is SVGIG (reference sequence). This CDR3 has 13 amino acids. This chain links TRBV30 with TRBJ2-7, with TRBD1 as a possible D gene (6 bases). The input for sequencing was CD4+ or CD8+ T cells sorted from blood, taken in a trial of the OX40 agonist ivuxolimab. This TCR derives from an adult with an advanced solid tumor such as melanoma, head and neck, liver or kidney cancer. The CDR3 DNA reads TGTGCCTGGAGTAAGGGGGTGGTATACGAGCAGTACTTC. This translates into CAWSKGVVYEQYF.